This entry lists 16 T cell receptor beta chains sequenced from one sample in a study of CD8+ T cells in alopecia areata. RNA was extracted and reverse transcribed into cDNA as the sequencing template. Only in-frame clones appear in the TCRdb table, and some are missing; sequencing was by immunoSEQ multiplex PCR. Of 93,000 or so clones detected, about 60% appear once; the ten largest clones hold roughly 9%. Sequenced: CD4+ T cells sorted from blood. The source is a human donor in good health.

The chain links TRBV7-9 to TRBJ1-2, with 10 bases fitting TRBD1. The germline CDR1 and CDR2 sequences are SEHNR and FQNEAQ (reference sequence). Trimming cost V 4 bases and J 4 bases; bases outside gene matches: 3. This CDR3 has 14 amino acids. The CDR3 spells CASSSGQGVYGYTF. CDR3 in DNA: TGTGCCAGCAGCTCCGGACAGGGGGTCTATGGCTACACCTTC.

The chain employs TRBV27 and TRBJ2-2; D is undetermined. CDR3 size: 13 residues. Germline loops: CDR1 MNHEY, CDR2 SMNVEV (reference sequence). Trimming removed 10 bases from V and 2 bases from J, with 11 bases in between. Written as DNA, the CDR3 is TGTGCCACCAGCCCAGCTAACACCGGGGAGCTGTTTTTT. It codes for CATSPANTGELFF.

This clone has only a few counts. V usage is TRBV29-1 and J usage is TRBJ1-5; 7 bases are a match to TRBD1. Trimming took 6 bases from V and 5 from J; bases not matched to a gene: 7. Germline CDR1 SQVTM, CDR2 ANQGSEA. CDR3 length equals 13 residues. The CDR3 sequence: CSVGHRGDQPQHF. CDR3 bases: TGCAGCGTGGGTCACAGGGGAGATCAGCCCCAGCATTTT.

A single count supports this clone. The chain combines TRBV6-6 with TRBJ1-6, with 7 bases fitting TRBD1. The V and J ends lost 7 bases and 0 bases, in that order; junction bases with no gene match: 6. The CDR3 spans 16 residues. Per germline, CDR1 MNHNY and CDR2 SVGAGI (reference sequence). The CDR3 DNA reads as TGTGCCAGCAAGGACAGGCGGAGCTCCTATAATTCACCCCTCCACTTT. It is translated as CASKDRRSSYNSPLHF.

This clone was recorded many times. The genes are TRBV21-1 and TRBJ2-4; TRBD2 is taken as the D call from the table, unchecked against the DNA. TRBV21-1 is tagged as a pseudogene. This CDR3 region has 13 residues. The CDR3 spells CASSMGGRDIQYF. CDR3 DNA sequence: TGTGCCAGCAGCATGGGCGGGAGGGACATTCAGTACTTC.

J is TRBJ2-2 and V is TRBV6-5; D not resolved. This CDR3 has 13 amino acids. CDR1 MNHEY and CDR2 SVGAGI come from the germline V gene. V gave up 6 bases and J gave up 9 bases, with 14 bases separating them. The CDR3 DNA reads as TGTGCCAGCAGCGTAGGCTACCACCGGGAGCTGTTTTTT. Protein: CASSVGYHRELFF.

The chain joins TRBV4-1 to TRBJ2-1; the match to TRBD2 covers 7 bases. The junction had 7 bases not matched to a gene; V was cut back by 0 bases and J by 2 bases. CDR1 MGHRA and CDR2 YSYEKL come from the germline V gene. The CDR3 totals 17 residues. The CDR3 nucleotides read TGCGCCAGCAGCCAAGAGGGAATAGCGGGTCCCTACAATGAGCAGTTCTTC. This encodes CASSQEGIAGPYNEQFF.

This clone has a handful of counts. This chain uses TRBV10-3 with TRBJ2-5; D perhaps matches TRBD2 (6 bases). CDR3 length: 14 amino acids. Trimming shortened V by 2 bases and J by 5 bases, and 12 bases separated the two germline ends. Per germline, CDR1 ENHRY and CDR2 SYGVKD. CDR3 region: CAISEGGSQETQYF. The CDR3 nucleotides read TGTGCCATCAGTGAGGGAGGGTCCCAGGAGACCCAGTACTTC.

V usage is TRBV29-1 and J usage is TRBJ2-7, with D perhaps matching TRBD1 (5 bases). Germline lookup yields CDR1 SQVTM and CDR2 ANQGSEA. V shed 4 bases and J shed 2 bases, with 12 bases lying between them. This CDR3 has 13 amino acids. CDR3 sequence reads: CSVAGRATYEQYF. CDR3 DNA: TGCAGCGTTGCCGGCAGGGCCACCTACGAGCAGTACTTC.

The chain carries TRBV29-1 and TRBJ2-5; D call uncertain. Germline CDR1 and CDR2: SQVTM and ANQGSEA. This CDR3 comprises 13 residues. Trimming removed 7 bases at V and 5 bases at J, with 17 bases between. The CDR3 bases are TGCAGCGCGGCCGGGCCTCCGCCGGAGACCCAGTACTTC. Its translation is CSAAGPPPETQYF.

The chain carries TRBV19 and TRBJ1-5, with D unclear. Germline CDR1 LNHDA, CDR2 SQIVND (reference sequence). This CDR3 is built from 16 residues. V was cut by 5 bases and J by 4 bases, with 18 bases left in between. The CDR3 sequence: CASSLRGEGGNQPQHF. The CDR3 region has the DNA TGTGCCAGTAGTCTCCGCGGTGAAGGAGGGAATCAGCCCCAGCATTTT.

The chain is built from TRBV11-1 and TRBJ1-1; D unresolved. The germline CDR1 and CDR2 sequences are SGHAT and FQDESV (reference sequence). The CDR3 is made up of 13 amino acids. The V end lost 8 bases, the J end lost 1 base, and 11 bases lay between the germline ends. The CDR3 protein is CASSSPGNTEAFF. The CDR3 region has the DNA TGTGCCAGCTCATCCCCAGGGAACACTGAAGCTTTCTTT.

By proportion, this clone is medium-sized (0.01 to 0.1%). CDR3 nucleotides: TGCAGCGTTTCCCGGGGGGTCGGAACCGGGGAGCTGTTTTTT. Encoded protein: CSVSRGVGTGELFF. The chain uses TRBV29-1 and TRBJ2-2; 7 nucleotides line up with TRBD2. The CDR3 sequence is 14 residues long. V was pared by 5 bases and J by 5 bases, with 8 bases of the junction left unmatched. Germline CDR1 SQVTM, CDR2 ANQGSEA.

This clone occurred a few times. The chain carries TRBV29-1 and TRBJ2-5; D is uncertain. The CDR3 is 10 amino acids. Germline-derived CDR1 and CDR2 are SQVTM and ANQGSEA. V lost 6 bases to trimming and J lost 8 bases, with 10 bases between them. The CDR3 DNA is TGCAGCGTCGCGTATGATACCCAGTACTTC. This gives the protein CSVAYDTQYF.

CDR3 region: CASRRQGQGYGYTF. CDR3 coding DNA: TGTGCCAGCAGACGACAGGGTCAAGGATATGGCTACACCTTC. The chain has TRBV27 and TRBJ1-2, with 7 bases matching TRBD1. V lost 6 bases and J lost 5; bases outside the gene matches: 9. The CDR3 sequence is 14 residues long. Germline V CDR1 and CDR2: MNHEY, SMNVEV (reference sequence).

V usage is TRBV19 and J usage is TRBJ2-3; TRBD2 matches at 10 bases. The germline gives CDR1 LNHDA, CDR2 SQIVND (reference sequence). This CDR3 is built from 15 residues. V trimming: 3 bases; J trimming: 4 bases; junction bases outside the gene matches: 4. The CDR3 region is CASSILAGGPDTQYF. CDR3 bases: TGTGCCAGTAGTATTTTAGCGGGGGGCCCAGATACGCAGTATTTT.